Below are 17 T cell receptor beta chains sequenced from a single sample in a study of T cell responses to AZD1222 COVID-19 vaccine. Clones were read by immunoSEQ multiplex PCR, and TCRdb kept only the in-frame ones, dropping some. The repertoire holds around 85,000 clones, about 86% seen once, with 6.3% in the top ten. The material sequenced was peripheral blood, taken on day 0 of AZD1222 vaccination. These receptor sequences come from an adult in good health.

This clone has a single count. The V gene is TRBV5-5, the J gene TRBJ1-2, with 9 bases identical to TRBD1. Germline V lookup: CDR1 SGHKS, CDR2 YYEKEE (reference sequence). CDR3 size: 16 residues. Trimming removed 4 bases from V and 4 bases from J; junction bases left unmatched: 11. CDR3 in DNA: TGTGCCAGCAGCCTTATACAGGGGGCGGTGAGCTATGGCTACACCTTC. Amino acids: CASSLIQGAVSYGYTF.

This clone has a single count. The V call is TRBV29-1, the J call TRBJ1-4; no firm D call. This CDR3 contains 14 residues. Per the germline V gene, CDR1 is SQVTM and CDR2 is ANQGSEA. V lost 4 bases and J 5 bases, leaving 14 bases between the germline ends. The CDR3 DNA sequence: TGCAGCGTTGTTTATCGGATGGGGAATGAAAAACTGTTTTTT. This encodes CSVVYRMGNEKLFF.

The chain uses TRBV6-5 and TRBJ1-6, with D perhaps matching TRBD1 (6 bases). The CDR3 runs 15 residues. Germline V gene lookup returns CDR1 MNHEY and CDR2 SVGAGI. V lost 6 bases and J lost 0, with 9 bases in between. DNA of the CDR3: TGTGCCAGCAGAGACAGGAGCTCCTATAATTCACCCCTCCACTTT. This gives the protein CASRDRSSYNSPLHF.

This chain connects TRBV4-1 to TRBJ2-3; 11 bases fit TRBD2. The CDR3 is 17 amino acids. V shed 6 bases and J 0 bases; nucleotides not matched to a gene: 8. Per the germline V gene, CDR1 is MGHRA and CDR2 is YSYEKL. CDR3 DNA: TGCGCCAGCAGTGTAGCGGGAGGGCCTTCTAGCACAGATACGCAGTATTTT. Amino acids: CASSVAGGPSSTDTQYF.

This sequence joins TRBV19 and TRBJ2-2, with 8 bases aligning to TRBD2. The V and J ends lost 5 bases and 1 base, in that order; junction bases with no gene match: 0. Germline CDR1 is LNHDA and CDR2 is SQIVND (reference sequence). CDR3 length: 14 amino acids. CDR3 residues: CASSAGGNTGELFF. CDR3 DNA sequence: TGTGCCAGTAGTGCGGGAGGGAACACCGGGGAGCTGTTTTTT.

This chain joins TRBV18 and TRBJ1-5, with a possible D match to TRBD1 (6 bases). With 2 bases removed from V and 6 bases from J, the gap between germline ends came to 20 bases. From germline, CDR1 is KGHSH and CDR2 LQKENI. This CDR3 has 17 residues. CDR3 residues: CASSPSIAGGAGQPQHF. In nucleotides, the CDR3 is TGTGCCAGCTCACCAAGCATAGCGGGGGGGGCAGGTCAGCCCCAGCATTTT.

V and J are TRBV19 and TRBJ2-3; 10 nucleotides agree with TRBD1. Germline V gives CDR1 LNHDA, CDR2 SQIVND (reference sequence). The CDR3 has 14 residues. V shed 8 bases and J 3 bases; nucleotides not matched to a gene: 5. The CDR3 here is CASSDRGTTDTQYF. The CDR3 nucleotides read TGTGCCAGTTCGGACAGGGGGACGACAGATACGCAGTATTTT.

The gene calls are TRBV12-3 or TRBV12-4 and TRBJ2-2; D is perhaps TRBD1 or TRBD2 (7 bases each). This CDR3 has 13 amino acids. Trimming took 7 bases from V and 9 from J, leaving 15 bases between them. CDR3 DNA sequence: TGTGCCAGCACCCAGGGGGGGGCGTGGGAGCTGTTTTTT. This encodes CASTQGGAWELFF.

The rearrangement uses TRBV18 and TRBJ1-1; a possible D gene is TRBD1 (5 bases). Germline V gene sequence: CDR1 KGHSH, CDR2 LQKENI. This CDR3 is built from 15 residues. Trimming left V 3 bases short and J 5 bases short, with 16 bases between. Here the CDR3 reads CASSPTQALETEAFF. CDR3 coding DNA: TGTGCCAGCTCACCTACACAGGCCCTGGAAACTGAAGCTTTCTTT.

About this clone: Distinct nucleotide sequences in the sample also encode this CDR3. The chain combines TRBV11-2 with TRBJ2-7, with TRBD1 matching over 9 bases. Germline CDR1 SGHAT, CDR2 FQNNGV. Trimming took 4 bases from V and 4 from J; bases not matched to a gene: 5. CDR3 length: 14 amino acids. CDR3 bases: TGTGCCAGCAGCTCCCGGACAGGGGCGTACGAGCAGTACTTC. Translation gives CASSSRTGAYEQYF. The whole variable domain, filled in from reference TRBV11-2 and TRBJ2-7, reads EAGVAQSPRYKIIEKRQSVAFWCNPISGHATLYWYQQILGQGPKLLIQFQNNGVVDDSQLPKDRFSAERLKGVDSTLKIQPAKLEDSAVYLCASSSRTGAYEQYFGPGTRLTVT.

The J gene is TRBJ2-7, the V gene TRBV19; D is possibly TRBD2 (6 bases). Germline values: CDR1 LNHDA, CDR2 SQIVND (reference sequence). V dropped 9 bases and J dropped 0 bases, with 9 bases sitting between them. The CDR3 has 12 residues. DNA of the CDR3: TGTGCCAGGGGGAGGAGCTCCTACGAGCAGTACTTC. This encodes CARGRSSYEQYF.

This chain links TRBV14 with TRBJ2-1; TRBD2 is a possible D gene (6 bases). V lost 1 base, J lost 7 bases, and 8 bases lay in between. The CDR3 loop spans 13 amino acids. CDR1 SGHDN and CDR2 FVKESK come from the germline V gene. The chain's CDR3 is CASSQVRGNEQFF. For the CDR3, the DNA is TGTGCCAGCAGCCAAGTCCGGGGGAATGAGCAGTTCTTC.

This clone was observed once. The chain carries TRBV9 and TRBJ2-7; D unclear. The CDR3 has 15 amino acids. Germline-derived CDR1 and CDR2 are SGDLS and YYNGEE. V lost 1 base and J 0 bases, leaving 11 bases between the germline ends. The CDR3 is CASSVHEATSYEQYF. CDR3 DNA sequence: TGTGCCAGCAGCGTACACGAAGCCACCTCCTACGAGCAGTACTTC.

The CDR3 DNA is TGTGCCAGCAGTTTAGACAGCAACTATGGCTACACCTTC. This sequence encodes CASSLDSNYGYTF. The chain carries TRBV12-3 or TRBV12-4 and TRBJ1-2; no clear D gene. The CDR3 extends over 13 amino acids. The V end lost 1 base, the J end lost 2 bases, and 5 bases lay between the germline ends.

The V call is TRBV18, the J call TRBJ2-7; 11 bases are a match to TRBD2. The V gene's germline CDR1 is KGHSH and CDR2 LQKENI. After removal of 3 bases from V and 2 bases from J, the junction contained 3 bases not matched to a gene. CDR3 length equals 15 residues. In DNA, the CDR3 is TGTGCCAGCTCACCGACTAGCGGGGATACCTACGAGCAGTACTTC. Translating it yields CASSPTSGDTYEQYF.

The chain joins TRBV2 to TRBJ2-6, with D hard to call. The germline V gene encodes CDR1 SNHLY and CDR2 FYNNEI. V lost 1 base and J 0 bases, leaving 4 bases between the germline ends. This CDR3 region has 15 residues. The CDR3 loop is CASSEGHSGANVLTF. DNA of the CDR3: TGTGCCAGCAGTGAAGGACACTCTGGGGCCAACGTCCTGACTTTC. The full variable domain, its missing parts supplied by reference TRBV2 and TRBJ2-6, is EPEVTQTPSHQVTQMGQEVILRCVPISNHLYFYWYRQILGQKVEFLVSFYNNEISEKSEIFDDQFSVERPDGSNFTLKIRSTKLEDSAMYFCASSEGHSGANVLTFGAGSRLTVL.

The chain combines TRBV5-1 with TRBJ2-5, with TRBD2 as a possible D gene (6 bases). Trimming removed 4 bases at V and 1 base at J, with 11 bases between. CDR1 is SGHRS, CDR2 YFSETQ, per germline. This CDR3 spans 14 amino acids. The CDR3 sequence is CASSPVGGQETQYF. DNA of the CDR3: TGCGCCAGCAGCCCGGTCGGGGGCCAAGAGACCCAGTACTTC.